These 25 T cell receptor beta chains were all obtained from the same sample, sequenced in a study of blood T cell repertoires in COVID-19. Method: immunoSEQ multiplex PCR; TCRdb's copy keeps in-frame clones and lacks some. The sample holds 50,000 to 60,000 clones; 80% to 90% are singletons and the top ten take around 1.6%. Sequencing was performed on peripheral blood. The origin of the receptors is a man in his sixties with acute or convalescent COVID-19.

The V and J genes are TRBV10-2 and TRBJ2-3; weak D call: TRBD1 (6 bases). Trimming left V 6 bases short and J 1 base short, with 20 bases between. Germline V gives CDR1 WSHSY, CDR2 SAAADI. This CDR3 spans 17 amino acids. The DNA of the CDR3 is TGCGCCAGCAGATTACAGGGATGGGAGATTCGCACAGATACGCAGTATTTT. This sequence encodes CASRLQGWEIRTDTQYF.

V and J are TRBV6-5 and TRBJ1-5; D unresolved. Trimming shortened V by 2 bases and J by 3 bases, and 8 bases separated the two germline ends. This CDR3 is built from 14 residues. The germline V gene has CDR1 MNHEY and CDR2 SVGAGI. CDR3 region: CASSYRDDNQPQHF. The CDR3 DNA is TGTGCCAGCAGTTACAGAGATGACAATCAGCCCCAGCATTTT.

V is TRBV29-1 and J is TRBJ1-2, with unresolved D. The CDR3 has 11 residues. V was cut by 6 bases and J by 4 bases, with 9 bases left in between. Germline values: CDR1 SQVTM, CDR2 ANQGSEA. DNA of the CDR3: TGCAGCGTCCTCGGACTCTATGGCTACACCTTC. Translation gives CSVLGLYGYTF.

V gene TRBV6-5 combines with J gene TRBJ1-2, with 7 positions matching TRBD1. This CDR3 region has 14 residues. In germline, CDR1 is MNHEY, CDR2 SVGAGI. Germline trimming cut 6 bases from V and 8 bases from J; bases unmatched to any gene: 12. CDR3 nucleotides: TGTGCCAGCAGGGGAGGACAGGCCGTTCGGGGCTACACCTTC. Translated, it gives CASRGGQAVRGYTF.

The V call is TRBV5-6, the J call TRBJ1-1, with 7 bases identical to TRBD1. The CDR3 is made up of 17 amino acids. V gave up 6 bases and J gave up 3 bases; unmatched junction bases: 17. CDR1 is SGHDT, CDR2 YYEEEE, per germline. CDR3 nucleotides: TGTGCCAGCAACGATAACCCAACCGGGACAGCTTACACTGAAGCTTTCTTT. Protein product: CASNDNPTGTAYTEAFF.

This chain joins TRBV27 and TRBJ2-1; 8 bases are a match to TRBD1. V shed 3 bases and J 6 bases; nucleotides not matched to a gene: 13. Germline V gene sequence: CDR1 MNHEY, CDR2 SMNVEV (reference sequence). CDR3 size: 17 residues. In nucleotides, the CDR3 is TGTGCCAGCAGTTTCCGGACAGGGAAGTGGTCTGCCAATGAGCAGTTCTTC. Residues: CASSFRTGKWSANEQFF.

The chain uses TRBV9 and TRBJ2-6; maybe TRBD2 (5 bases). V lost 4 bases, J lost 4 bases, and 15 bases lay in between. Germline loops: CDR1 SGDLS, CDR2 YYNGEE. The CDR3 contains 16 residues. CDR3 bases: TGTGCCAGCAGCCCTCAAGCCGGGATCGGGGCCAACGTCCTGACTTTC. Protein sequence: CASSPQAGIGANVLTF.

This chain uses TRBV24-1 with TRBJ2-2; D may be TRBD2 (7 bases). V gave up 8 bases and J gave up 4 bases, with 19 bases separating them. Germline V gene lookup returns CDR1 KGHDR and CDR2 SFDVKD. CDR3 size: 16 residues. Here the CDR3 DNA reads TGTGCCACCAAGAGCCGGGGGGCCGGGGCCACCGGGGAGCTGTTTTTT. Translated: CATKSRGAGATGELFF.

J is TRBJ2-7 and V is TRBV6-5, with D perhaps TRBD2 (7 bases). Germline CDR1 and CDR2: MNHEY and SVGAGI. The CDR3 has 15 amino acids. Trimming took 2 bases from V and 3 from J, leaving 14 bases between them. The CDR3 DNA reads TGTGCCAGCAGTTACGGGGGGGCGCCGGGCTACGAGCAGTACTTC. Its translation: CASSYGGAPGYEQYF.

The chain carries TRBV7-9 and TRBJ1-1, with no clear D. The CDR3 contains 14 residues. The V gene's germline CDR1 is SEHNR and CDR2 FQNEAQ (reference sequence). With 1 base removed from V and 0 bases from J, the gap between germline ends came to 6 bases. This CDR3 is CASSLDTMNTEAFF. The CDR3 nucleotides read TGTGCCAGCAGCTTAGACACAATGAACACTGAAGCTTTCTTT. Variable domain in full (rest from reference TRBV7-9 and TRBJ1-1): DTGVSQNPRHKITKRGQNVTFRCDPISEHNRLYWYRQTLGQGPEFLTYFQNEAQLEKSRLLSDRFSAERPKGSFSTLEIQRTEQGDSAMYLCASSLDTMNTEAFFGQGTRLTVV.

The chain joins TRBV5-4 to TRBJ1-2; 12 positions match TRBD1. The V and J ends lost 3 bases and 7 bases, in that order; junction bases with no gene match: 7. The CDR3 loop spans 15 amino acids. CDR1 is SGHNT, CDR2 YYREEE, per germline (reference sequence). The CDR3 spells CASSWGTGGEGGYTF. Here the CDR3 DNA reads TGTGCCAGCAGCTGGGGGACAGGGGGCGAAGGTGGCTACACCTTC.

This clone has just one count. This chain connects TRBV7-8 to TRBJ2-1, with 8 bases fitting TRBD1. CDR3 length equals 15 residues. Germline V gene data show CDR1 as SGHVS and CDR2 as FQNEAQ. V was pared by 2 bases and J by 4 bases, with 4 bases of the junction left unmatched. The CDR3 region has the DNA TGTGCCAGCAGCTTACAGGGGGCAGTTTACAATGAGCAGTTCTTC. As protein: CASSLQGAVYNEQFF.

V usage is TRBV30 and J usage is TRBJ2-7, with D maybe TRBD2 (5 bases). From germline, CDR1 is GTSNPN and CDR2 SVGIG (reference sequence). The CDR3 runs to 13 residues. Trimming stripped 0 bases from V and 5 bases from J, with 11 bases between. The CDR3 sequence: CAWSVGVGNEQYF. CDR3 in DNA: TGTGCCTGGAGTGTCGGGGTCGGGAACGAGCAGTACTTC.

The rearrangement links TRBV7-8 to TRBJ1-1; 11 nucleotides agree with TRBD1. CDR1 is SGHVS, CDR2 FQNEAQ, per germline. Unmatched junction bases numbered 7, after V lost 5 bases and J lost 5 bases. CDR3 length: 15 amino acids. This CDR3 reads CASSQPDRGLTEAFF. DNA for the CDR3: TGTGCCAGCAGCCAACCGGACAGGGGGCTGACTGAAGCTTTCTTT.

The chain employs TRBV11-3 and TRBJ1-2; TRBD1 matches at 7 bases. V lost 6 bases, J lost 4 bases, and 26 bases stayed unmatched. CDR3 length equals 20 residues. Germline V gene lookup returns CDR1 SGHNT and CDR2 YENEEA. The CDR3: CASSPALWGTVAAYGYGYTF. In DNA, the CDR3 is TGTGCCAGCAGTCCAGCTCTTTGGGGGACAGTTGCCGCATATGGCTATGGCTACACCTTC.

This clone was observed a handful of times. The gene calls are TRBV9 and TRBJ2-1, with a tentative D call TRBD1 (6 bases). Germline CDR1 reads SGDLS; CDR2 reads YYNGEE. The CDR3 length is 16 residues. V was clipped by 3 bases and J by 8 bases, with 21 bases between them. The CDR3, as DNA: TGTGCCAGCAGCGGACAGGTCCCTTACCGGGCCGATGAGCAGTTCTTC. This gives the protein CASSGQVPYRADEQFF.

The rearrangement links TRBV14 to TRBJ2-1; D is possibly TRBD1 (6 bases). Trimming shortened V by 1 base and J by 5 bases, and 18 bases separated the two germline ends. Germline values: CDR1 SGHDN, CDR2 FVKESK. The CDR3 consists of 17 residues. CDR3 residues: CASSQGVGTSLNNEQFF. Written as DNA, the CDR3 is TGTGCCAGCAGCCAAGGGGTGGGGACATCTTTAAACAATGAGCAGTTCTTC.

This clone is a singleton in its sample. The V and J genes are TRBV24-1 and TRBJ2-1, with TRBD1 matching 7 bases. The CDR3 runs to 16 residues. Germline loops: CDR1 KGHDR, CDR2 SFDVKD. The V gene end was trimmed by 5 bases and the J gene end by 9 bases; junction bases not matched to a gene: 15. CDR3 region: CATSGTTGTAFGEQFF. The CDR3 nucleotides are TGTGCCACCAGTGGTACTACCGGGACAGCCTTCGGTGAGCAGTTCTTC.

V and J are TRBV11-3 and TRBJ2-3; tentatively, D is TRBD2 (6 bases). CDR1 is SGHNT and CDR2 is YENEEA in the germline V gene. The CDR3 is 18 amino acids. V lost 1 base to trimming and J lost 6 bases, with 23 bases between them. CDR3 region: CASSLGARWRGVPDTQYF. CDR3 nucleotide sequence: TGTGCCAGCAGCTTAGGGGCGAGGTGGAGGGGCGTGCCGGATACGCAGTATTTT.

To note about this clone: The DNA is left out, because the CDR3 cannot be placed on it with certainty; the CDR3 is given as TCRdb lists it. Here the CDR3 reads CASSSSGGGVGETQYF. The V call is TRBV2, the J call TRBJ2-5; TRBD2, the D gene given by the table, was not confirmed from the DNA. CDR1 and CDR2 from the germline V gene are SNHLY and FYNNEI. The CDR3 totals 16 residues, both ends included.

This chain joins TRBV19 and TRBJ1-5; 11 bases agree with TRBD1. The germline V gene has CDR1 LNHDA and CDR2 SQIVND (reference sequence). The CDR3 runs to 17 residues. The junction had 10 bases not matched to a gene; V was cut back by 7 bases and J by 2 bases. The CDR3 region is CASTFLSGQGGNQPQHF. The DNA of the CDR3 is TGTGCCAGTACGTTCCTCTCGGGACAGGGGGGCAATCAGCCCCAGCATTTT.

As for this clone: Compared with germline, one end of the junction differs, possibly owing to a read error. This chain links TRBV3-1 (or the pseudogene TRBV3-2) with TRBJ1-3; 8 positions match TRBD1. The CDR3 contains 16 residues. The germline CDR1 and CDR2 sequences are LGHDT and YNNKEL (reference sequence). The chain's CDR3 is CASTQLTGVSGNTIYF. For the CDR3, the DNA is TGTGCCAGCACCCAACTGACAGGGGTCTCTGGAAACACCATATATTTT.

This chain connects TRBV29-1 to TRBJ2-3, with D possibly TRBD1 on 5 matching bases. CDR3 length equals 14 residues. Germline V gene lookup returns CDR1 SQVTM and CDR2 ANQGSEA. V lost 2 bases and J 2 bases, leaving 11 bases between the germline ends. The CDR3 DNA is TGCAGCGTTGAAAGGGGTTGGGCCACAGATACGCAGTATTTT. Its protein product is CSVERGWATDTQYF.

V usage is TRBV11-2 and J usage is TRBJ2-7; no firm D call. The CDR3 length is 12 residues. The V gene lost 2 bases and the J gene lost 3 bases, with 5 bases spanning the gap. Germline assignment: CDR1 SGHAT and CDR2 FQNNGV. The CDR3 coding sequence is TGTGCCAGCAGCTTAAGGAGCTACGAGCAGTACTTC. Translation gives CASSLRSYEQYF.

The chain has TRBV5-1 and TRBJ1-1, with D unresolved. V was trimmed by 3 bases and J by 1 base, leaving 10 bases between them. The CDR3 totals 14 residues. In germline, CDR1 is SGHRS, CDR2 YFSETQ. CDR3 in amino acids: CASSWAVPNTEAFF. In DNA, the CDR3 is TGCGCCAGCAGCTGGGCCGTTCCGAACACTGAAGCTTTCTTT. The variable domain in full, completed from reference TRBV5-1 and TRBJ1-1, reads KAGVTQTPRYLIKTRGQQVTLSCSPISGHRSVSWYQQTPGQGLQFLFEYFSETQRNKGNFPGRFSGRQFSNSRSEMNVSTLELGDSALYLCASSWAVPNTEAFFGQGTRLTVV.